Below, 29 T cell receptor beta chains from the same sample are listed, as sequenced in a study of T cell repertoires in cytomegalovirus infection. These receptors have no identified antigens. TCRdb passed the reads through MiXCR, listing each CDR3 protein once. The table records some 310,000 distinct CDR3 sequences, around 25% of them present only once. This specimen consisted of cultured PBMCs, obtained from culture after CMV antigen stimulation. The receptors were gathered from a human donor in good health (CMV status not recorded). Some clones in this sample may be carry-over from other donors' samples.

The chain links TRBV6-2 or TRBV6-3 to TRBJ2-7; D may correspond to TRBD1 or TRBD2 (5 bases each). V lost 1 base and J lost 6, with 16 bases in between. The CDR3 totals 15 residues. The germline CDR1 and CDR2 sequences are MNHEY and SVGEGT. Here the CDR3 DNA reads TGTGCCAGCAGTTACTTCAGGGTCCCGGGATCCGAGCAGTACTTC. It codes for CASSYFRVPGSEQYF.

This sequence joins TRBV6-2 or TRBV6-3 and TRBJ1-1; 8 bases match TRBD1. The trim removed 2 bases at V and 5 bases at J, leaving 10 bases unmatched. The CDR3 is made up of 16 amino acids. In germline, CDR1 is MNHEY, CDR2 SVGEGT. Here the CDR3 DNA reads TGTGCCAGCAGTTACCTCCAGACAGGGGCTTATACTGAAGCTTTCTTT. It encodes CASSYLQTGAYTEAFF.

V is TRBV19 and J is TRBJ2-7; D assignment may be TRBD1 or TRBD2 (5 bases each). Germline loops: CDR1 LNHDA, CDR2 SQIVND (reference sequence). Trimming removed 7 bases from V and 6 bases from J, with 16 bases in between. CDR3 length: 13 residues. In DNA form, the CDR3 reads TGTGCCAGTAACCCGGGGACGCTAAGCGAGCAGTACTTC. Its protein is CASNPGTLSEQYF.

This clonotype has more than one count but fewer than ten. The CDR3: CASSLTRASGRNTGELFF. The CDR3, as DNA: TGTGCCAGCAGCTTGACCCGGGCTAGCGGGAGGAACACCGGGGAGCTGTTTTTT. The V call is TRBV5-8, the J call TRBJ2-2; 10 bases fit TRBD2. CDR3 length: 18 amino acids. Germline V CDR1 and CDR2: SGHTS, YDEGEE. V lost 1 base to trimming and J lost 1 base; unmatched junction nucleotides: 7.

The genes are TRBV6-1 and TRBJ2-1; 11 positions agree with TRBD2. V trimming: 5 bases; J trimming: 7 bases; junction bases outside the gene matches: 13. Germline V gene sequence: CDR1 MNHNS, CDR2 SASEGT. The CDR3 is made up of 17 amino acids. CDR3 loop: CASSHRASGRQGNEQFF. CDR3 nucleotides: TGTGCCAGCAGTCATCGGGCTAGCGGGAGGCAGGGGAATGAGCAGTTCTTC.

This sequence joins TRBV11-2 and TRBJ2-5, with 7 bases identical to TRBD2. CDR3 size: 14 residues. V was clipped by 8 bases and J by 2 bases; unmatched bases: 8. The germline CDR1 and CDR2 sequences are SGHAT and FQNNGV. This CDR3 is CASARGVLQETQYF. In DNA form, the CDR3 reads TGTGCCAGCGCACGGGGGGTGCTTCAAGAGACCCAGTACTTC.

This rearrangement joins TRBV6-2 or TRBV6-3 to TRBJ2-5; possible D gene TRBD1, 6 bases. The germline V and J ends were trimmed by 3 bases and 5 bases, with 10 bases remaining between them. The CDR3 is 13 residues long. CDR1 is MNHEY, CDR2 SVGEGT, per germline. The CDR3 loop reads CASSYWQGETQYF. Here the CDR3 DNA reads TGTGCCAGCAGTTATTGGCAGGGGGAGACCCAGTACTTC.

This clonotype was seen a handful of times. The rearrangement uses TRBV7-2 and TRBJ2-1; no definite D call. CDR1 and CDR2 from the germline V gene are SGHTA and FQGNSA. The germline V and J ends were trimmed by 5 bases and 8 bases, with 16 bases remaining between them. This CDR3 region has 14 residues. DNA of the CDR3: TGTGCCAGCAGCGACATAGTGGACGGCGATGAGCAGTTCTTC. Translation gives CASSDIVDGDEQFF. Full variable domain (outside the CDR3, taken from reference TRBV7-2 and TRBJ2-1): GAGVSQSPSNKVTEKGKDVELRCDPISGHTALYWYRQSLGQGLEFLIYFQGNSAPDKSGLPSDRFSAERTGGSVSTLTIQRTQQEDSAVYLCASSDIVDGDEQFFGPGTRLTVL.

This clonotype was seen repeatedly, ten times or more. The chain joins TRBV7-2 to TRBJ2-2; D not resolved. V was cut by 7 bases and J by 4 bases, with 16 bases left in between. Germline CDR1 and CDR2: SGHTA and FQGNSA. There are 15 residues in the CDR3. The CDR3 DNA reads TGTGCCAGCACCAAAGGGCTAGGCCCCACCGGGGAGCTGTTTTTT. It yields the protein CASTKGLGPTGELFF.

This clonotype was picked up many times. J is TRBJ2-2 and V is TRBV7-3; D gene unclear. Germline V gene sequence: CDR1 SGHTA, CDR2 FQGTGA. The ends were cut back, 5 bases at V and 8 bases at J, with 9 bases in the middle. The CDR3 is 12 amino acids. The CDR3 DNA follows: TGTGCCAGCAGCCCCACTCGGGGGGAGCTGTTTTTT. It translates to CASSPTRGELFF.

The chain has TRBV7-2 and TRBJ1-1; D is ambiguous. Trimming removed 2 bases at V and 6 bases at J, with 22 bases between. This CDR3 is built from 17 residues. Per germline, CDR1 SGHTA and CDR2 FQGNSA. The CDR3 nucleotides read TGTGCCAGCAGCTTATTTGCAGGATCCCTACCAACTTCTGAAGCTTTCTTT. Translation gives CASSLFAGSLPTSEAFF.

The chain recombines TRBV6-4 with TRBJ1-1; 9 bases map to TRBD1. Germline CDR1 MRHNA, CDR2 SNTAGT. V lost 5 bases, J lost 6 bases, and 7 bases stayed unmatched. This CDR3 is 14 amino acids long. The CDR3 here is CASSPTGGGSEAFF. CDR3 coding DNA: TGTGCCAGCAGTCCGACAGGGGGAGGATCTGAAGCTTTCTTT.

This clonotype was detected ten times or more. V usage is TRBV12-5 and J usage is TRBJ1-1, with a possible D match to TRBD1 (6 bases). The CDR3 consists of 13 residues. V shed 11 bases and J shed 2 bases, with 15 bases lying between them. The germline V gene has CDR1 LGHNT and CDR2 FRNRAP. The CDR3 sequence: CAGSLRGNTEAFF. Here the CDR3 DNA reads TGTGCTGGATCCCTCAGGGGCAACACTGAAGCTTTCTTT. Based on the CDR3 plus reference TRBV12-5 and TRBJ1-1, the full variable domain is DARVTQTPRHKVTEMGQEVTMRCQPILGHNTVFWYRQTMMQGLELLAYFRNRAPLDDSGMPKDRFSAEMPDATLATLKIQPSEPRDSAVYFCAGSLRGNTEAFFGQGTRLTVV.

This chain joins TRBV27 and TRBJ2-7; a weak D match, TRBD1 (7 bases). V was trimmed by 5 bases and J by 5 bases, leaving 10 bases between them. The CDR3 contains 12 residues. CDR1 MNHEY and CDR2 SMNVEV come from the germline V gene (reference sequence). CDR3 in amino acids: CASSARGDEQYF. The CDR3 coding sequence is TGTGCCAGCAGTGCCAGGGGGGACGAGCAGTACTTC.

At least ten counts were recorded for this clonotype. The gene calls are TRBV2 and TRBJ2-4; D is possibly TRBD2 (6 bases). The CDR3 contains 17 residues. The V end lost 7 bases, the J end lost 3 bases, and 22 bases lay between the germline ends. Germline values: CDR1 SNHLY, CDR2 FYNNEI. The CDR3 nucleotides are TGTGCCAGCAAGATTGGGGCGGCCCTGGGAGGCAAAAACATTCAGTACTTC. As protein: CASKIGAALGGKNIQYF.

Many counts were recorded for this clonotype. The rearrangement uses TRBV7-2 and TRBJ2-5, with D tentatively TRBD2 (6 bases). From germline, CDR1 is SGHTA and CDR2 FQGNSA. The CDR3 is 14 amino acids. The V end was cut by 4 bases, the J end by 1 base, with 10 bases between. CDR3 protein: CASSYSGVQETQYF. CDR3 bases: TGTGCCAGCAGCTATAGCGGAGTCCAAGAGACCCAGTACTTC.

In nucleotides, the CDR3 is TGTGCCAGCAGCCGAATCACAGATACGCAGTATTTT. Protein sequence: CASSRITDTQYF. The chain uses TRBV11-2 and TRBJ2-3; D unresolved. Germline loops: CDR1 SGHAT, CDR2 FQNNGV. This CDR3 has 12 amino acids. V was clipped by 5 bases and J by 2 bases, with 5 bases between them.

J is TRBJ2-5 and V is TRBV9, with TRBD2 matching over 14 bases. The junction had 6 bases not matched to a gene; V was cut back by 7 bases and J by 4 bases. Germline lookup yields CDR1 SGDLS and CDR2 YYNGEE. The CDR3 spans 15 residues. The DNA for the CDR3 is TGTGCCAGCGGGACTAGCGGGAGTTTCTTAGAGACCCAGTACTTC. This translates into CASGTSGSFLETQYF.

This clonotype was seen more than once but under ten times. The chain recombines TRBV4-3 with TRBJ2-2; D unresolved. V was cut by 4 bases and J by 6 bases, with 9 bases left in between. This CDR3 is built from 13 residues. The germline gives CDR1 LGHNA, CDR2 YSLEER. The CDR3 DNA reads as TGCGCCAGCAGCCCGAACCTGCCCGGGGAGCTGTTTTTT. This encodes CASSPNLPGELFF.

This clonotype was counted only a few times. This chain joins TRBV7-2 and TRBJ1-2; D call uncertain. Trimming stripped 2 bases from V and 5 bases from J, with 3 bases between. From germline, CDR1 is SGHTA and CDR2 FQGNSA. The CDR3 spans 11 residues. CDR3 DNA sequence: TGTGCCAGCAGCTTATCATATGGCTACACCTTC. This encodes CASSLSYGYTF.

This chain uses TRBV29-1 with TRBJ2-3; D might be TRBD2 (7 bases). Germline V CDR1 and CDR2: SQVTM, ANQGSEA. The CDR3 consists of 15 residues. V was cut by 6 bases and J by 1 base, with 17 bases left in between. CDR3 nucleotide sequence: TGCAGCGTGAGGGGGGAGGGAGGCGGCACAGATACGCAGTATTTT. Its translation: CSVRGEGGGTDTQYF.

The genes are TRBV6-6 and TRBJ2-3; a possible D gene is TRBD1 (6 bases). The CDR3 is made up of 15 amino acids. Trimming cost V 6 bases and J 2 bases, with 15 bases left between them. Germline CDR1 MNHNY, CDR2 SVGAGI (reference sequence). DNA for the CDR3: TGTGCCAGCAGCCAACAGGGCAACCCCACAGATACGCAGTATTTT. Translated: CASSQQGNPTDTQYF.

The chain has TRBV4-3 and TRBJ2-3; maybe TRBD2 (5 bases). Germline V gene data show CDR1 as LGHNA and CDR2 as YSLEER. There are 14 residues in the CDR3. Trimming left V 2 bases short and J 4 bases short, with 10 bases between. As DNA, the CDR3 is TGCGCCAGCAGCCAACGGGGTAGCGCAGATACGCAGTATTTT. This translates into CASSQRGSADTQYF.

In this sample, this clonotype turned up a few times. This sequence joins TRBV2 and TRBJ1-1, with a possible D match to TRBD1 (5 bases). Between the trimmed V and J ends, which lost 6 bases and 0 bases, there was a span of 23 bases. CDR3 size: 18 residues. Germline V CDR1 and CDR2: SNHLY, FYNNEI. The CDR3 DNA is TGTGCCAGCAGCCCCGAATTCGCGGGGCCCCGTTTGAACACTGAAGCTTTCTTT. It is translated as CASSPEFAGPRLNTEAFF. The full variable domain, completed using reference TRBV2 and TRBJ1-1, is EPEVTQTPSHQVTQMGQEVILRCVPISNHLYFYWYRQILGQKVEFLVSFYNNEISEKSEIFDDQFSVERPDGSNFTLKIRSTKLEDSAMYFCASSPEFAGPRLNTEAFFGQGTRLTVV.

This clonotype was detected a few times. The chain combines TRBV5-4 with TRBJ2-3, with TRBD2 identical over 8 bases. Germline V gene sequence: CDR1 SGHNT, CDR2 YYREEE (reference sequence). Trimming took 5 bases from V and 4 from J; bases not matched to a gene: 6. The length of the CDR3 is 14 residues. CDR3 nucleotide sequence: TGTGCCAGCAGAAGCGGGAGTTTCGCAGATACGCAGTATTTT. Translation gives CASRSGSFADTQYF.

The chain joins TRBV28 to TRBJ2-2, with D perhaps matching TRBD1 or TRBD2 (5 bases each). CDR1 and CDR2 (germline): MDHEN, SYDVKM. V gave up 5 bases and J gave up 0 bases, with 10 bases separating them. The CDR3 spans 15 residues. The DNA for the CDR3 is TGTGCCAGCAGTCCGCTGGGGGCGAACACCGGGGAGCTGTTTTTT. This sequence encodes CASSPLGANTGELFF.

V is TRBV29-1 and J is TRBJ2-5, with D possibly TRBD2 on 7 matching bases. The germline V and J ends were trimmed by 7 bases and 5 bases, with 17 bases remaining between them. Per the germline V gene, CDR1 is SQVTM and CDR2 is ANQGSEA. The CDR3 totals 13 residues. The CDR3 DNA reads TGCAGCGCCGAGGGCGGGGGCAGGGAGACCCAGTACTTC. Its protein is CSAEGGGRETQYF.

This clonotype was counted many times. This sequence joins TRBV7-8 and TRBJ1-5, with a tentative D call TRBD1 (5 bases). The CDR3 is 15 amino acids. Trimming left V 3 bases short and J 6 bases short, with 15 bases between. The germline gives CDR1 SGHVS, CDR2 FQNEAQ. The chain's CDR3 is CASSFGRQGSQPQHF. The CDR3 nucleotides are TGTGCCAGCAGCTTCGGGAGGCAGGGTAGTCAGCCCCAGCATTTT.

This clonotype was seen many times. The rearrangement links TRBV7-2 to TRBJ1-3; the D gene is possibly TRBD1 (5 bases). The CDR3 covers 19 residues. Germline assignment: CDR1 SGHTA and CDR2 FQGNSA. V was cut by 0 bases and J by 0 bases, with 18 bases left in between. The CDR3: CASSLAPIAGDSSGNTIYF. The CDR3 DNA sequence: TGTGCCAGCAGCTTAGCCCCAATCGCGGGGGATTCCTCTGGAAACACCATATATTTT.